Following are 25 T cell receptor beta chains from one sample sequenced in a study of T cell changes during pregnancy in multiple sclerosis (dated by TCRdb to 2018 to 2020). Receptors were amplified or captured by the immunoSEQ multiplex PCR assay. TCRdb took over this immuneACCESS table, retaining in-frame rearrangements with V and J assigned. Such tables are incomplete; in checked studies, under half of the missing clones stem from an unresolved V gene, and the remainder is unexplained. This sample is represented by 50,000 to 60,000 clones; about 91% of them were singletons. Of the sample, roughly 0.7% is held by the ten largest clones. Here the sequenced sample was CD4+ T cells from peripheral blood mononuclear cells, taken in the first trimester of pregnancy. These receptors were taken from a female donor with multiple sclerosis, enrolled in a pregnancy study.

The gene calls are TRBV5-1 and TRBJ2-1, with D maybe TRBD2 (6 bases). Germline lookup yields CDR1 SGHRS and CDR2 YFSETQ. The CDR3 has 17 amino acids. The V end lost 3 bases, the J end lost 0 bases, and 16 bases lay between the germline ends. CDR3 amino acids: CASSWKDKRVSYNEQFF. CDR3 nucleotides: TGCGCCAGCAGCTGGAAAGATAAGCGGGTCTCCTACAATGAGCAGTTCTTC.

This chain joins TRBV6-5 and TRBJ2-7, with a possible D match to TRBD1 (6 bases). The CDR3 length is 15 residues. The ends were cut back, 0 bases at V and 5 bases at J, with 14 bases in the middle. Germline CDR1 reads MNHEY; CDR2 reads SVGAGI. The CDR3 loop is CASSYSNSRGNEQYF. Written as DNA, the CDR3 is TGTGCCAGCAGTTACTCGAATTCCAGGGGCAACGAGCAGTACTTC.

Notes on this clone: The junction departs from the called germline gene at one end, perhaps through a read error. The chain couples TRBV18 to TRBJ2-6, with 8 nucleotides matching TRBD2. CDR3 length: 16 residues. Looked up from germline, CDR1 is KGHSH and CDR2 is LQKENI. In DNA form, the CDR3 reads TGTGCCAGTTCACCATCCGGGGGGGCTGGGGCCAACGTCCTGACTTTC. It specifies CASSPSGGAGANVLTF. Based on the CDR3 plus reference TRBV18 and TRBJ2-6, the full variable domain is NAGVMQNPRHLVRRRGQEARLRCSPMKGHSHVYWYRQLPEEGLKFMVYLQKENIIDESGMPKERFSAEFPKEGPSILRIQQVVRGDSAAYFCASSPSGGAGANVLTFGAGSRLTVL.

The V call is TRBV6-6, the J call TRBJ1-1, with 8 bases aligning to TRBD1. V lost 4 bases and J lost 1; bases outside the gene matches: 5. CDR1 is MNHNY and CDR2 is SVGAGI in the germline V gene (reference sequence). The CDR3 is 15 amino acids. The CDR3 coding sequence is TGTGCCAGCAGTTCCACAGGGGGTAGGAACACTGAAGCTTTCTTT. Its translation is CASSSTGGRNTEAFF.

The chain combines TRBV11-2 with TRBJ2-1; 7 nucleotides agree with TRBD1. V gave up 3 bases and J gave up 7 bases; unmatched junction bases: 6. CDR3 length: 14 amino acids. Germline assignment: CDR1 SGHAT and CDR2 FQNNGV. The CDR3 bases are TGTGCCAGCAGCTTTGACAGGGCCGTAAATGAGCAGTTCTTC. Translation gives CASSFDRAVNEQFF.

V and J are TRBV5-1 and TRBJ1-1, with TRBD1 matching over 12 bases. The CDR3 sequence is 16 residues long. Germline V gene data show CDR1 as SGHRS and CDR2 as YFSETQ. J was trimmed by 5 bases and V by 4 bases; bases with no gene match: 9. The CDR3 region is CASSPGTGGARTEAFF. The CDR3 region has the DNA TGCGCCAGCAGCCCAGGGACAGGGGGCGCGAGGACTGAAGCTTTCTTT.

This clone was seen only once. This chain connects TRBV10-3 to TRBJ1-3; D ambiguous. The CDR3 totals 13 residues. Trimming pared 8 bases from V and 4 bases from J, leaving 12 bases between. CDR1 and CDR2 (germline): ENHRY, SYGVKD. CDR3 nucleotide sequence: TGTGCCATCGAGCGGATACCAGGAAACACCATATATTTT. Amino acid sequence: CAIERIPGNTIYF.

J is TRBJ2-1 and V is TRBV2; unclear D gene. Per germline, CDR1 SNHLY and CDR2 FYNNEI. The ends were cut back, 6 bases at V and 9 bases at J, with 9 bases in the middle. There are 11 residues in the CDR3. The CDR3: CASSPVGEQFF. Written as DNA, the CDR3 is TGTGCCAGCAGCCCCGTCGGTGAGCAGTTCTTC.

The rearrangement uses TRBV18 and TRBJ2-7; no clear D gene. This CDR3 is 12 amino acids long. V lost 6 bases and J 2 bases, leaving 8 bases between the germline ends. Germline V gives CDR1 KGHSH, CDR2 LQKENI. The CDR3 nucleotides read TGTGCCAGCTCTCAACTTCCCTACGAGCAGTACTTC. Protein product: CASSQLPYEQYF.

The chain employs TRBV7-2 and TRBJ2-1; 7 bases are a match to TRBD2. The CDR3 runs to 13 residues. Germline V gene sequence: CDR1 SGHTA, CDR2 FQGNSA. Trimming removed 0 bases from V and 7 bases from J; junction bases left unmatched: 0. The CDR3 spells CASSLAGGNEQFF. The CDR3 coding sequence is TGTGCCAGCAGCTTAGCGGGGGGGAATGAGCAGTTCTTC.

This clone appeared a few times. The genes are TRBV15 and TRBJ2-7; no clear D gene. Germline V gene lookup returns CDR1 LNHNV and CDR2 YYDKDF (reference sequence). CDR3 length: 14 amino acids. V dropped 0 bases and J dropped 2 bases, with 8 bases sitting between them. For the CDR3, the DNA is TGTGCCACCAGCAGAGATGGCGGCACCTACGAGCAGTACTTC. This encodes CATSRDGGTYEQYF.

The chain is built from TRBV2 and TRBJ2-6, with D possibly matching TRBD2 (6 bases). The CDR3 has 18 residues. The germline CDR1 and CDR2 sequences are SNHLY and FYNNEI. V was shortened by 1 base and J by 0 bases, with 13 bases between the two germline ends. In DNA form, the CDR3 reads TGTGCCAGCAGTGAAGTGCGGGCGGGGCCCTCTGGGGCCAACGTCCTGACTTTC. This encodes CASSEVRAGPSGANVLTF. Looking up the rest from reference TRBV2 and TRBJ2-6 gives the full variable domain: EPEVTQTPSHQVTQMGQEVILRCVPISNHLYFYWYRQILGQKVEFLVSFYNNEISEKSEIFDDQFSVERPDGSNFTLKIRSTKLEDSAMYFCASSEVRAGPSGANVLTFGAGSRLTVL.

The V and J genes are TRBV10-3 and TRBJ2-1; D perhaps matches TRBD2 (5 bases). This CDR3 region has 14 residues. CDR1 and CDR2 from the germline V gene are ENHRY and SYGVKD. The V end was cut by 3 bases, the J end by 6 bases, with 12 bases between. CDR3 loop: CAISDRSGSNEQFF. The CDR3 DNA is TGTGCCATCAGTGATAGGAGTGGGAGCAATGAGCAGTTCTTC.

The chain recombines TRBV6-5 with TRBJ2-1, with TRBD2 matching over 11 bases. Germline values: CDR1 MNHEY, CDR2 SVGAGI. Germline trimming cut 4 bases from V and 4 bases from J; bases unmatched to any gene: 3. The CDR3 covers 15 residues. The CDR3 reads CASSFTSGGYNEQFF. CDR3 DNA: TGTGCCAGCAGTTTTACTAGCGGGGGTTACAATGAGCAGTTCTTC.

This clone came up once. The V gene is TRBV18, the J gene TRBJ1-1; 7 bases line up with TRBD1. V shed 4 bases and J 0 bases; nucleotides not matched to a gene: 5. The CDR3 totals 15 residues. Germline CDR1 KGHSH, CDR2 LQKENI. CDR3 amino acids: CASSLTGDVNTEAFF. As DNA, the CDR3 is TGTGCCAGCTCACTAACAGGGGACGTGAACACTGAAGCTTTCTTT.

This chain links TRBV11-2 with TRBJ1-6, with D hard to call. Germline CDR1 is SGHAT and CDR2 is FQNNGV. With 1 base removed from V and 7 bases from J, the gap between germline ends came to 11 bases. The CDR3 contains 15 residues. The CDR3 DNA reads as TGTGCCAGCAGCTTAGGCGGGCAGACGAATTCACCCCTCCACTTT. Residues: CASSLGGQTNSPLHF. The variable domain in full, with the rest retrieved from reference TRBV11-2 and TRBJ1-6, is EAGVAQSPRYKIIEKRQSVAFWCNPISGHATLYWYQQILGQGPKLLIQFQNNGVVDDSQLPKDRFSAERLKGVDSTLKIQPAKLEDSAVYLCASSLGGQTNSPLHFGNGTRLTVT.

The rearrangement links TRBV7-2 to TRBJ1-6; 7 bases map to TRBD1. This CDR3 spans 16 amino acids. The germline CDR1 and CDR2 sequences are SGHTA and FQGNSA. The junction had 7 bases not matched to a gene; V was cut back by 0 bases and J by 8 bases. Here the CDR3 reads CASSLASGQNYSPLHF. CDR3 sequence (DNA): TGTGCCAGCAGCTTAGCATCGGGACAGAACTATTCACCCCTCCACTTT. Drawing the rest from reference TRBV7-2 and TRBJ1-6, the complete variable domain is GAGVSQSPSNKVTEKGKDVELRCDPISGHTALYWYRQSLGQGLEFLIYFQGNSAPDKSGLPSDRFSAERTGGSVSTLTIQRTQQEDSAVYLCASSLASGQNYSPLHFGNGTRLTVT.

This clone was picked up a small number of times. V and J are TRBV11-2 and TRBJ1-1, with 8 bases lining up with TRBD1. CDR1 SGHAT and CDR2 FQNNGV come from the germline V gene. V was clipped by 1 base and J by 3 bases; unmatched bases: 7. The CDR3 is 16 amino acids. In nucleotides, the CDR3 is TGTGCCAGCAGCTTAGTGAGACAGGGGAAGGACACTGAAGCTTTCTTT. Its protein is CASSLVRQGKDTEAFF.

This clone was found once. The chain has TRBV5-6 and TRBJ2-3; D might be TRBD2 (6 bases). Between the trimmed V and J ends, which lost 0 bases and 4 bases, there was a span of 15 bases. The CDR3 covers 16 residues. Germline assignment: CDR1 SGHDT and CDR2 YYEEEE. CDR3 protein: CASSLERGAAADTQYF. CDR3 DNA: TGTGCCAGCAGCTTGGAGCGCGGGGCCGCCGCAGATACGCAGTATTTT.

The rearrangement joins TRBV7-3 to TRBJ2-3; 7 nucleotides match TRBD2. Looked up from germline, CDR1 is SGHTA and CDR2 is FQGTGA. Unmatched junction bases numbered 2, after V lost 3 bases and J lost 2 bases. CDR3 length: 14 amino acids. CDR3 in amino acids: CASSLGLPTDTQYF. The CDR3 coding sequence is TGTGCCAGCAGCTTGGGACTACCCACAGATACGCAGTATTTT.

The CDR3 DNA reads as TGTGCCAGCAGTTACTCGGGGCCGTTTGAAAATCAGCCCCAGCATTTT. Its translation: CASSYSGPFENQPQHF. The V and J genes are TRBV6-5 and TRBJ1-5, with D possibly being TRBD1 (5 bases). Germline loops: CDR1 MNHEY, CDR2 SVGAGI. CDR3 length: 16 amino acids. With 0 bases removed from V and 4 bases from J, the gap between germline ends came to 13 bases.

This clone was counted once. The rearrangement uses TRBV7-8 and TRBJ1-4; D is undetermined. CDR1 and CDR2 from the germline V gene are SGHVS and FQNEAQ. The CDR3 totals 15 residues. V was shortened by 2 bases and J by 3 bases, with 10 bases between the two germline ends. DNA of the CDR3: TGTGCCAGCAGCTTACCGGGGAGCCCTAATGAAAAACTGTTTTTT. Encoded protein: CASSLPGSPNEKLFF.

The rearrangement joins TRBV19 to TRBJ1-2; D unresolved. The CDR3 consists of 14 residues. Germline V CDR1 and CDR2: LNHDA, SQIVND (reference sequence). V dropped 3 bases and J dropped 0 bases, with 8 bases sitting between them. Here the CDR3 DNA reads TGTGCCAGTAGTATGAGAATGACTAACTATGGCTACACCTTC. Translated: CASSMRMTNYGYTF.

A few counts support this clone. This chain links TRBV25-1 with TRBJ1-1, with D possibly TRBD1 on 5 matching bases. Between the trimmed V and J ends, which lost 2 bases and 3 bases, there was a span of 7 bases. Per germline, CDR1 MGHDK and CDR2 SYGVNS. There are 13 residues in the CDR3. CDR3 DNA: TGTGCCAGCAGTGAACAGACAGACACTGAAGCTTTCTTT. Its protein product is CASSEQTDTEAFF.

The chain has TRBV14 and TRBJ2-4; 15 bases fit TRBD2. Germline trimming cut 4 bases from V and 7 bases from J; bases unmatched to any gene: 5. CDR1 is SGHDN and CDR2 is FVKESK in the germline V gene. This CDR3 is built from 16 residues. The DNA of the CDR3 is TGTGCCAGCAGCCGGACTAGCGGGGGGGCCTGGAACATTCAGTACTTC. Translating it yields CASSRTSGGAWNIQYF.